One and the same sample provided the 17 T cell receptor beta chains below, sequenced in a study of blood T cell repertoires in COVID-19. TCRdb keeps only in-frame clones here, not all; method: immunoSEQ multiplex PCR. The table has under 500,000 clones, 75% to 90% seen once. Material for sequencing was PBMCs or T cells enriched from blood (not recorded which). All receptors come from a young man who had recovered from COVID-19.

The chain combines TRBV28 with TRBJ1-5; no reliable D call. This CDR3 spans 16 amino acids. V lost 0 bases and J lost 0, with 9 bases in between. Germline CDR1 is MDHEN and CDR2 is SYDVKM. DNA of the CDR3: TGTGCCAGCAGTTTATGGACCTGGAGTAGCAATCAGCCCCAGCATTTT. This encodes CASSLWTWSSNQPQHF.

The chain combines TRBV6-4 with TRBJ2-1, with TRBD2 matching over 14 bases. This CDR3 contains 16 residues. V lost 4 bases and J lost 4; bases outside the gene matches: 3. Germline V gene sequence: CDR1 MRHNA, CDR2 SNTAGT. The CDR3 sequence is CASSVGLAGGYNEQFF. CDR3 nucleotides: TGTGCCAGCAGTGTTGGACTAGCGGGAGGATACAATGAGCAGTTCTTC.

This chain links TRBV30 with TRBJ2-2; possible D gene TRBD2, 7 bases. Germline assignment: CDR1 GTSNPN and CDR2 SVGIG (reference sequence). The CDR3 totals 13 residues. CDR3 loop: CANRGGAVGELFF. The CDR3 DNA reads TGTGCTAACCGAGGGGGGGCGGTCGGGGAGCTGTTTTTT.

The chain has TRBV9 and TRBJ2-7, with TRBD2 matching 8 bases. Trimming cost V 3 bases and J 0 bases; bases outside gene matches: 5. This CDR3 comprises 15 residues. Germline lookup yields CDR1 SGDLS and CDR2 YYNGEE. CDR3 region: CASSATSGASYEQYF. Here the CDR3 DNA reads TGTGCCAGCAGCGCCACTAGCGGAGCCTCCTACGAGCAGTACTTC.

Comment on this clone: This CDR3 is also generated by other DNA sequences in the sample. J is TRBJ2-7 and V is TRBV7-2, with TRBD1 identical over 7 bases. Losses at the gene ends were 1 base for V and 1 base for J; bases not matched to a gene: 1. Germline V CDR1 and CDR2: SGHTA, FQGNSA. This CDR3 spans 14 amino acids. In DNA, the CDR3 is TGTGCCAGCAGCTTAGGGACAGGATCCTACGAGCAGTACTTC. Protein product: CASSLGTGSYEQYF.

This chain joins TRBV29-1 and TRBJ1-3; TRBD1 might be the D (5 bases). V was pared by 6 bases and J by 3 bases, with 12 bases between. The length of the CDR3 is 13 residues. Germline-derived CDR1 and CDR2 are SQVTM and ANQGSEA. CDR3 sequence: CSVRQLGGNTIYF. Here the CDR3 DNA reads TGCAGCGTCAGACAGCTAGGTGGAAACACCATATATTTT.

The chain's CDR3 is CSVGRETDTQYF. CDR3 DNA sequence: TGCAGCGTAGGCAGGGAAACAGATACGCAGTATTTT. This chain links TRBV29-1 with TRBJ2-3; maybe TRBD1 (5 bases). Germline loops: CDR1 SQVTM, CDR2 ANQGSEA. V was shortened by 6 bases and J by 3 bases, with 10 bases between the two germline ends. This CDR3 is built from 12 residues.

The rearrangement uses TRBV29-1 and TRBJ2-2; tentative D call: TRBD1 (7 bases). The germline V and J ends were trimmed by 6 bases and 5 bases, with 13 bases remaining between them. CDR1 is SQVTM, CDR2 ANQGSEA, per germline. This CDR3 is 13 amino acids long. The CDR3 coding sequence is TGCAGCGTCCGACAGGGAGGAACCGGGGAGCTGTTTTTT. Translating gives CSVRQGGTGELFF.

The chain recombines TRBV7-9 with TRBJ2-7; TRBD1 matches at 9 bases. This CDR3 contains 15 residues. From germline, CDR1 is SEHNR and CDR2 FQNEAQ (reference sequence). The ends lost 5 bases at V and 1 base at J; junction bases unmatched: 6. CDR3 bases: TGTGCCAGCAGCCTGCGGGACAGGGCTTCCTACGAGCAGTACTTC. Its translation is CASSLRDRASYEQYF.

This chain uses TRBV3-1 (or the pseudogene TRBV3-2) with TRBJ2-2; 7 positions match TRBD2. With V trimmed by 4 bases and J by 0 bases, 2 bases remained unmatched. This CDR3 is built from 15 residues. Germline values: CDR1 LGHDT, CDR2 YNNKEL (reference sequence). The CDR3 loop is CASSPLAANTGELFF. CDR3 DNA: TGTGCCAGCAGCCCCCTAGCGGCGAACACCGGGGAGCTGTTTTTT.

V is TRBV11-2 and J is TRBJ1-1; D is possibly TRBD1 (6 bases). The CDR3 runs 16 residues. V lost 5 bases to trimming and J lost 5 bases, with 21 bases between them. In germline, CDR1 is SGHAT, CDR2 FQNNGV. CDR3: CASSGGQRVEGTEAFF. CDR3 coding DNA: TGTGCCAGCAGCGGAGGACAGAGGGTGGAAGGGACTGAAGCTTTCTTT.

Points on this clone: The same CDR3 also results from other DNA sequences found in this sample. This sequence joins TRBV12-3 or TRBV12-4 and TRBJ1-2; 8 nucleotides match TRBD1. Germline trimming cut 5 bases from V and 2 bases from J; bases unmatched to any gene: 1. CDR3 length: 13 residues. CDR3 DNA: TGTGCCAGCAGTCGGACAGGGAACTATGGCTACACCTTC. Protein: CASSRTGNYGYTF.

About this clone itself: This CDR3 is also generated by other DNA sequences in the sample. V and J are TRBV12-3 or TRBV12-4 and TRBJ2-1; D is uncertain. Trimming cost V 3 bases and J 10 bases, with 4 bases left between them. The CDR3 is 10 residues long. The CDR3 loop reads CASSLREQFF. For the CDR3, the DNA is TGTGCCAGCAGTTTGCGCGAGCAGTTCTTC.

The chain combines TRBV3-1 (or the pseudogene TRBV3-2) with TRBJ2-2; TRBD2 agrees at 13 bases. The V gene's germline CDR1 is LGHDT and CDR2 YNNKEL (reference sequence). The CDR3 spans 13 residues. V lost 8 bases and J lost 9; bases outside the gene matches: 3. CDR3 coding DNA: TGTGCCAGCCGGACTAGCGGGAGCCGGGAGCTGTTTTTT. It encodes CASRTSGSRELFF.

The V call is TRBV4-1, the J call TRBJ1-5; TRBD1 matches 10 bases. This CDR3 has 16 amino acids. Losses at the gene ends were 2 bases for V and 6 bases for J; bases not matched to a gene: 7. The germline CDR1 and CDR2 sequences are MGHRA and YSYEKL. The CDR3 DNA is TGCGCCAGCAGCCAACCCGGACAGGGGGTGGCTCAGCCCCAGCATTTT. This codes for CASSQPGQGVAQPQHF.

J is TRBJ2-7 and V is TRBV20-1; 7 positions match TRBD2. Germline loops: CDR1 DFQATT, CDR2 SNEGSKA (reference sequence). With V trimmed by 3 bases and J by 8 bases, 16 bases remained unmatched. This CDR3 comprises 15 residues. The CDR3 spells CSASKVAGSSSKQYF. The CDR3 nucleotides are TGCAGTGCTAGTAAGGTAGCGGGCTCATCCAGTAAGCAGTACTTC.

This chain connects TRBV2 to TRBJ2-2; D might be TRBD1 (5 bases). The V gene's germline CDR1 is SNHLY and CDR2 FYNNEI. This CDR3 spans 14 amino acids. Trimming stripped 1 base from V and 6 bases from J, with 9 bases between. CDR3 in DNA: TGTGCCAGCAGTGAAGGGGCAGGGTCCGGGGAGCTGTTTTTT. Translation gives CASSEGAGSGELFF.